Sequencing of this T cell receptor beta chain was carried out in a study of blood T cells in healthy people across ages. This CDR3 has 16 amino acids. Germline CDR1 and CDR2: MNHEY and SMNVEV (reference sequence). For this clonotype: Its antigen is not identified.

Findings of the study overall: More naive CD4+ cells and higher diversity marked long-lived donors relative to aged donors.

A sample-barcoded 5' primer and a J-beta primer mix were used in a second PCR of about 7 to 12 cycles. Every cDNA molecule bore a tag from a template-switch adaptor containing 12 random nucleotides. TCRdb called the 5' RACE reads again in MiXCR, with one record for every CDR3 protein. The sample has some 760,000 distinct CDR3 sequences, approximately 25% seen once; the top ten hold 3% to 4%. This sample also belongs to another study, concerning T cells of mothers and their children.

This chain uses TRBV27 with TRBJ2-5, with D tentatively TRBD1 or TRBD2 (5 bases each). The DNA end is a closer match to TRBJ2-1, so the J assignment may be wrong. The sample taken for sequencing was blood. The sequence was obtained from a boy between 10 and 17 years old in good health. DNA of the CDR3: TGTGCCAGCGCAGGGTCCCACCTGGACGGGAACAATGAGCAGTTCTTC. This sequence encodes CASAGSHLDGNNEQFF.